Detailed here is one TCR beta chain. This clonotype was observed a handful of times. What antigen it recognizes has not been identified. No base-level quality is on record; no much larger clone is a single base apart. Its CDR3 holds 13 amino acids, cysteine through phenylalanine. Just CDR3 DNA is preserved here, 39 bases in frame from base 1. Via the germline V gene, CDR1 is SNHLY and CDR2 FYNNEI. The V and J ends are trimmed by 2 bases and 3 bases, leaving 8 bases between them. Libraries came from 5' RACE. Sequencer: Illumina HiSeq 2500. A second PCR of roughly 7 to 11 cycles was performed with a sample-barcoded 5' primer and a J-beta primer mix. Each TCR beta cDNA molecule received a unique molecular identifier from a template-switch 5' adaptor carrying 12 random nucleotides. Each sample yielded at least 3 million CDR3-containing paired-end reads. All of the RNA was converted into first-strand cDNA using the Mint cDNA synthesis kit, with a TRBC-specific oligonucleotide serving as the primer. Following uracil-DNA glycosylase treatment, all cDNA underwent a first 18-cycle PCR with the universal primers M1SS and BC2_uni_R. As for the original processing: Each sample was normalized by randomly selecting 1 million high-quality reads, each carrying a distinct molecular identifier. Instead of being binned into consensus sequences, reads that shared molecular identifiers were thrown out. MiTCR, with a Q25 quality threshold and the strictest error-elimination algorithm, was used for CDR3 identification, clonotype clustering and error correction. A nonparametric unseen species model with Euler transformation was used to estimate lower-bound total TCR beta diversity. The raw public reads went through TCRdb reprocessing: fastp at Q25, MiXCR clone calling, in-frame beta chains kept. A single entry per CDR3 protein holds the most common genes and DNA from its merged rows. TCRdb's processing, not the authors' own work, is the source of the V and J calls. The sample has some 900,000 distinct CDR3 sequences on record, about 48% of them singletons. The ten largest account for around an eighth of the sample.

These data belong to a study of blood T cells in healthy people across ages (dated by TCRdb to between 2015 and 2017). About the study as a whole: In model experiments, template switching captured about one uniquely barcoded TCR beta cDNA molecule for every two T cells. The donors were divided into four age groups: young (average about 15 years), middle-aged (about 39), aged (approximately 62) and long-lived (about 84). Using deep sequencing normalized with unique cDNA molecular identifiers, the study measured how TCR beta repertoire diversity changes with age. For two donors (one aged 18 to 29 and one aged 80 or older), the study analyzed two additional independent replicas of 1 million unique cDNA reads from the same blood draw. To avoid experimental bias, donors of different ages were distributed randomly across sequencing lanes. What the research found in general, with its limitations: Estimates of total diversity from one million sequenced T cells were regarded as lower bounds and underestimates. As age increased, observed TCR beta diversity per million T cells dropped in a roughly linear way, and a significant reduction was already evident by age roughly 36. Compared with the aged group, the long-lived group had more naive CD4+ T cells, fewer expanded clones and increased TCR diversity, a pattern suggesting age selection. A strong correlation was found between observed TCR beta diversity and the percentage of naive T cells measured by flow cytometry. Because the CMV infection status of the donors was unknown, age-related changes in expanded clonotypes may potentially have been confounded. Conclusive comparison of naive and antigen-experienced compartments was prevented by the profiling of bulk unsorted PBMCs.

Systemically healthy Caucasian individuals from Russia, around 38 in total and aged about 6 to 95 years, were included as donors. Each donor gave approximately 9.3 milliliters of peripheral blood, collected into EDTA-treated Vacutainer tubes. Ficoll-Paque density-gradient centrifugation was used to isolate PBMCs, with at least 7 million per sample. Trizol reagent was used to extract total RNA from the PBMCs, yielding at least 5.5 micrograms per sample. For every donor, flow cytometry on a PBMC aliquot measured the percentage of naive CD45RAhigh/CD27high T cells. Sequences were obtained from blood. The chain links TRBV2 with TRBJ2-7; the D gene is unclear. The TCR sequence derives from a man aged 25-45 years in good health. The DNA sequence reads TGTGCCAGCAGTGAAACCCATTTCTACGAGCAGTACTTC. Translated, this gives CASSETHFYEQYF. The full variable domain, with segments outside the CDR3 supplied by the reference TRBV2 and TRBJ2-7 proteins, appears as EPEVTQTPSHQVTQMGQEVILRCVPISNHLYFYWYRQILGQKVEFLVSFYNNEISEKSEIFDDQFSVERPDGSNFTLKIRSTKLEDSAMYFCASSETHFYEQYFGPGTRLTVT.